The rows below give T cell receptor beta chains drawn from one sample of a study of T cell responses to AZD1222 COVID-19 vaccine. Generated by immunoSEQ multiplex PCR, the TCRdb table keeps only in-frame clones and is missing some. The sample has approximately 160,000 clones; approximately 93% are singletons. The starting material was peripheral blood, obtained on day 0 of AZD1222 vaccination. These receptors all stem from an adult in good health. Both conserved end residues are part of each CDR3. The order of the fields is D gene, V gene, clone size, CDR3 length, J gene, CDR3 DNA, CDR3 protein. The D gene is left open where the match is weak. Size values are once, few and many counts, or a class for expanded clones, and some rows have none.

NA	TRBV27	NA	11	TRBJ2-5	TGTGCCAGCAGTTTCCGGGAGACCCAGTACTTC	CASSFRETQYF
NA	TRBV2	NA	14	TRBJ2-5	TGTGCCAGCAGTGAAATTCTCACACAAGAGACCCAGTACTTC	CASSEILTQETQYF
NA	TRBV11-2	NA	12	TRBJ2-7	TGTGCCAGCAGCACACGGATTTACGAGCAGTACTTC	CASSTRIYEQYF
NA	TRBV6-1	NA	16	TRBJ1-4	TGTGCCAGCAGTGAAGCTCAGGGGCACCTTTTTGAAAAACTGTTTTTT	CASSEAQGHLFEKLFF
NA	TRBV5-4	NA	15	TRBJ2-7	TGTGCCAGCAGAACTTACACACAGGGTCTCGGCGAGCAGTACTTC	CASRTYTQGLGEQYF
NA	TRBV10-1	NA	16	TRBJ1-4	TGCGCCAGCAGTGAGCTGGGGGCACCAACTAATGAAAAACTGTTTTTT	CASSELGAPTNEKLFF
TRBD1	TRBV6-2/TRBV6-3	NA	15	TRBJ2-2	TGTGCCAGCAGTTACAGATACAGGGGGACCGGGGAGCTGTTTTTT	CASSYRYRGTGELFF
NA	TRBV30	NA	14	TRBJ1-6	TGTGCCTGGAGTCTCGAATCCTATAATTCACCCCTCCACTTT	CAWSLESYNSPLHF
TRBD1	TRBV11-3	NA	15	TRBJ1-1	TGTGCCAGCAGCTTCGGGACAGGGGGCGAGACTGAAGCTTTCTTT	CASSFGTGGETEAFF
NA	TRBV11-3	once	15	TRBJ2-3	TGTGCCAGCAGCGCGGGACTCGCCGGCGGAGATACGCAGTATTTT	CASSAGLAGGDTQYF
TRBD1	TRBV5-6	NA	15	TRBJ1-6	TGTGCCAGCACCTCTTCCGGGACAGGGCCCGAAATGCACCACTTT	CASTSSGTGPEMHHF
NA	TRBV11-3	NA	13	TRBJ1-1	TGTGCCAGCAGCTTATTGGGGGGCCCTGAAGCTTTCTTT	CASSLLGGPEAFF
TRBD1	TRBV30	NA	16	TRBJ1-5	TGTGCCTGGAGTGGTAAGGGGGCAGGCAGCAATCAGCCCCAGCATTTT	CAWSGKGAGSNQPQHF
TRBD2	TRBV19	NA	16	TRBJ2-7	TGTGCCAGTAGCCCACTCAAGGGACTAGCGGATTACGAGCAGTACTTC	CASSPLKGLADYEQYF
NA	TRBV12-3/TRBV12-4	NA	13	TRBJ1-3	TGTGCCAGCAGCGGGAGCTCTGGAAACACCATATATTTT	CASSGSSGNTIYF
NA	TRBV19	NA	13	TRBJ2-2	TGTGCCAGCAGACAGCAGAACACCGGGGAGCTGTTTTTT	CASRQQNTGELFF
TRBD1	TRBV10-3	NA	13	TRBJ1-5	TGTGCCACCAACCGGGAAGGGGGCCAGCCCCAGCATTTT	CATNREGGQPQHF
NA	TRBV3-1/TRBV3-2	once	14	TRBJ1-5	TGTGCCAGCAGCCCTATCTATAGCAATCAGCCCCAGCATTTT	CASSPIYSNQPQHF
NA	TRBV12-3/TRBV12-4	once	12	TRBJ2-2	TGTGCCAGCGGCCTTGGCACCGGGGAGCTGTTTTTT	CASGLGTGELFF
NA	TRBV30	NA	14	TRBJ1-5	TGTGCCTGGAGTGTATGGGGAGGCAATCAGCCCCAGCATTTT	CAWSVWGGNQPQHF
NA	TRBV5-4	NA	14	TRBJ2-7	TGTGCCAGCAGCTTGGGGGGGATGACCTACGAGCAGTACTTC	CASSLGGMTYEQYF
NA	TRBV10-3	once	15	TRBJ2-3	TGTGCCACAAACTCCCGGGACTCCCCCACAGATACGCAGTATTTT	CATNSRDSPTDTQYF
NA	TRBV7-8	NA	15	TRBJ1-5	TGTGCCAGCAGCCCCGAGAAAGGGGGTGGTCAGCCCCAGCATTTT	CASSPEKGGGQPQHF
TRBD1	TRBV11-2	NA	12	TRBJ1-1	TGTGCCAGCAGCTGGGACAGGCGGACGGCTTTCTTT	CASSWDRRTAFF
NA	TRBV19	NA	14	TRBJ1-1	TGTGCCAGTAGCCCCATCTGGGTAGATACTGAAGCTTTCTTT	CASSPIWVDTEAFF
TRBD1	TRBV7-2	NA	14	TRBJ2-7	TGTGCCAGCAGCTTTTGGACAGGGAACTACGAGCAGTACTTC	CASSFWTGNYEQYF
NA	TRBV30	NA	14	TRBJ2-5	TGTGCCTGGAGGTACACCGGGACACAAGAGACCCAGTACTTC	CAWRYTGTQETQYF
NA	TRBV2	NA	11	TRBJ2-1	TGTGCCAGCAAGGAGCTTAGTGAGCAGTTCTTC	CASKELSEQFF
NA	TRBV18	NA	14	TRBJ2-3	TGTGCCAGCTCACCACCGTGGAGAGGAGATACGCAGTATTTT	CASSPPWRGDTQYF
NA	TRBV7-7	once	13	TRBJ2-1	TGTGCCAGCAGCTCAGGGGGGGCCAATGAGCAGTTCTTC	CASSSGGANEQFF